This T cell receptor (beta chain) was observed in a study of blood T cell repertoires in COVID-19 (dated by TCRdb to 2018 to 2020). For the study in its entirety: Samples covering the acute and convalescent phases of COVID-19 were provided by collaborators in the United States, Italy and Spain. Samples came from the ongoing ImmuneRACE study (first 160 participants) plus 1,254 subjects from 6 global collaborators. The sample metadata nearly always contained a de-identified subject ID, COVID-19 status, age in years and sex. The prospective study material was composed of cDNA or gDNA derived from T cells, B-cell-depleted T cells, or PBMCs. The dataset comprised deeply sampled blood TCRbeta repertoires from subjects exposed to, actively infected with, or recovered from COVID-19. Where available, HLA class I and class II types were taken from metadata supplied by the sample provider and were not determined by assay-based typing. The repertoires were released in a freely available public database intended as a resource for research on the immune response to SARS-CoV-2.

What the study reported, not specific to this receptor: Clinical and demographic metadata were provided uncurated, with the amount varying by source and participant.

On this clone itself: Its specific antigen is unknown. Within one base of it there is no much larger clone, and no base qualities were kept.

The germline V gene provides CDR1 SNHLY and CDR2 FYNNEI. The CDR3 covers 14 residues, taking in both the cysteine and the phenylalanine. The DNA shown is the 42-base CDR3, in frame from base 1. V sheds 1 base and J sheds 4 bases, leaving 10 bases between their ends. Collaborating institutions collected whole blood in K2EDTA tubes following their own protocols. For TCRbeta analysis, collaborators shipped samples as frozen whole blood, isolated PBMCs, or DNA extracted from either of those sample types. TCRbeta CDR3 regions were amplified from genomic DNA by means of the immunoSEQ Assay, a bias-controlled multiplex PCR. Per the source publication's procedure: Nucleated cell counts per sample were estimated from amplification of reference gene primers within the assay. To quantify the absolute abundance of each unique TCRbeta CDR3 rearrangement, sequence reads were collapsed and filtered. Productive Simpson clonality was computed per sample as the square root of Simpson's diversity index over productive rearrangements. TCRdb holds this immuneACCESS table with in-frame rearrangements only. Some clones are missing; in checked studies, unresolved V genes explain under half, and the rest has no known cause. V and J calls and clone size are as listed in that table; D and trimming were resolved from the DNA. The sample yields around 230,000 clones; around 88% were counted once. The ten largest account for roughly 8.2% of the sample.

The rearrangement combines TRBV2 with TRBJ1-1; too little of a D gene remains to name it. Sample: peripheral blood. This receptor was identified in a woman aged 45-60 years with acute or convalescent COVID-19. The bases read TGTGCCAGCAGTGAAGACCTGAGGAGCACTGAAGCTTTCTTT. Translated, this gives CASSEDLRSTEAFF. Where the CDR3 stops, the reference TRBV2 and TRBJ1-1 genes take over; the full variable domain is EPEVTQTPSHQVTQMGQEVILRCVPISNHLYFYWYRQILGQKVEFLVSFYNNEISEKSEIFDDQFSVERPDGSNFTLKIRSTKLEDSAMYFCASSEDLRSTEAFFGQGTRLTVV.